Listed below are T cell receptor beta chains from one sample, sequenced in a study of monozygotic twins with inflammatory bowel disease. From its re-call of the 5' RACE reads, TCRdb lists each CDR3 protein once, without DNA. The sample includes some 150,000 distinct CDR3 sequences. The sequenced material came from blood. These receptors were obtained from a human donor with ulcerative colitis or Crohn's disease, or a healthy co-twin of an affected twin (not recorded which). Both conserved end residues are part of each CDR3.

>TRBV9|TRBJ2-2
CASSIGLAGITGELFF
>TRBV7-2|TRBJ1-4
CASSLGVTNEKLFF
>TRBV5-1|TRBJ2-5
CASSLESYQETQYF
>TRBV4-2|TRBJ2-5
CASSSTSGGASFWPETQYF
>TRBV5-5|TRBJ2-7
CASSPTRAEPSYEQYF
>TRBV7-8|TRBJ2-7
CASSLYGKAGFSYEQYF
>TRBV12-3/TRBV12-4|TRBJ2-3
CASSPLDTQYF
>TRBV12-3/TRBV12-4|TRBJ2-7
CASSSQTVSYEQYF
>TRBV15|TRBJ1-5
CATSRGTGMGQPQHF
>TRBV4-2|TRBJ2-5
CASSQGDRGLETQYF
>TRBV4-2|TRBJ2-1
CASSQAPRGEQFF
>TRBV29-1|TRBJ2-1
CAGLSYNEQFF
>TRBV4-2|TRBJ2-3
CASSQDQWASSTDTQYF
>TRBV10-3|TRBJ1-1
CAISESTVNTEAFF
>TRBV25-1|TRBJ1-1
CASTWNTEAFF
>TRBV28|TRBJ1-6
CASSHNAAFGLDNSPLHF
>TRBV28|TRBJ2-3
CASSARGGLDTQYF
>TRBV11-1|TRBJ2-7
CASSPTGRDSYEQYF
>TRBV12-3/TRBV12-4|TRBJ2-5
CASSFGVLETQYF
>TRBV20-1|TRBJ2-1
CSATAGDTYNEQFF
>TRBV7-9|TRBJ1-3
CASSLGGHLEGNTIYF
>TRBV18|TRBJ1-2
CASSPIPGQSSYGYTF
>TRBV5-1|TRBJ1-6
CASSGQTGVDSPLHF
>TRBV20-1|TRBJ2-7
CSARTGKGAAGIYEQYF
>TRBV13|TRBJ2-1
CASSSGQLGDNEQFF
>TRBV7-2|TRBJ2-2
CASSLVASTGELFF
>TRBV5-6|TRBJ2-1
CASSLARSSYNEQFF
>TRBV7-8|TRBJ1-3
CASSSSRVAPERTIYF
>TRBV7-9|TRBJ2-1
CASSLASGGGNEQFF
>TRBV7-8|TRBJ2-1
CASSPRAGSSYNEQFF
>TRBV5-1|TRBJ2-1
CASSFGTSGLSSYNEQFF
>TRBV10-3|TRBJ1-4
CAISDRAQNEKLFF
>TRBV20-1|TRBJ2-3
CSAGTSGAKDSDTQYF
>TRBV6-2/TRBV6-3|TRBJ2-2
CASSHPPGLAGGRTGELFF
>TRBV4-1|TRBJ2-2
CASSQANFAGGPTGELFF
>TRBV20-1|TRBJ2-7
CSARDSSVVGYEQYF
>TRBV29-1|TRBJ2-2
CSVEGVGAGELFF
>TRBV7-3|TRBJ2-2
CASSQISTGELFF
>TRBV2|TRBJ1-4
CASTLRTGTNEKLFF
>TRBV20-1|TRBJ1-5
CSATRGTTDQPQHF
>TRBV29-1|TRBJ2-3
CSAGTGASTDTQYF
>TRBV12-3/TRBV12-4|TRBJ2-3
CASSFEVTDTQYF
>TRBV7-3|TRBJ1-4
CASSPDEKLFF
>TRBV20-1|TRBJ2-7
CSAGTAGEVHEQYF
>TRBV5-1|TRBJ2-1
CASSPGGAGIYNEQFF
>TRBV4-1|TRBJ2-2
CASSQWVSGNTGELFF
>TRBV18|TRBJ2-3
CASSPPGGPDTQYF
>TRBV5-1|TRBJ2-2
CASSLAPGGEPYRGELFF
>TRBV18|TRBJ1-2
CASSPLTIAYGYTF